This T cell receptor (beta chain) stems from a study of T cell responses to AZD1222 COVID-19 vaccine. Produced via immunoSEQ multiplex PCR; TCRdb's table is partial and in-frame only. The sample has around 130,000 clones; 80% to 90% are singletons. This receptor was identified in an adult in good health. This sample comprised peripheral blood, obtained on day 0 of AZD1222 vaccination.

This CDR3 reads CASSISGQGVYEQYF. DNA for the CDR3: TGTGCCAGTAGTATTTCGGGACAGGGAGTCTACGAGCAGTACTTC. The V gene is TRBV19, the J gene TRBJ2-7; 9 bases line up with TRBD1. The CDR3 length is 15 residues. The V segment lost 3 bases and the J segment 3 bases; nucleotides outside the gene matches: 6. Germline V CDR1 and CDR2: LNHDA, SQIVND (reference sequence).